The sequence of this TCR beta chain was determined in a study of blood T cell repertoires in COVID-19. Study in general: Samples representing acute and convalescent COVID-19 were sourced from the United States, Italy and Spain. In each case, the material was cDNA or gDNA derived from T cells, B-cell-depleted T cells, or PBMCs.

This CDR3 is 17 amino acids long. Per the germline V gene, CDR1 is SGHAT and CDR2 is FQNNGV. V was shortened by 2 bases and J by 6 bases, with 22 bases between the two germline ends. Original analysis: Estimated nucleated cell counts came from reference gene primer amplification. Sequencing used immunoSEQ multiplex PCR; TCRdb keeps in-frame clones, though not all of them. The V and J calls and clone size are taken from that table; D and trimming were inferred from the DNA. The sample shows under 200,000 clones, nearly 90% of them seen only once. The sequenced sample was peripheral blood. The chain couples TRBV11-2 to TRBJ1-1, with D tentatively TRBD1 (6 bases). This TCR came from a man between 60 and 75 years old with active or convalescent COVID-19. CDR3 DNA sequence: TGTGCCAGCAGCTTAACGTGGGCAGGGGACCGCTACGCTGAAGCTTTCTTT. It yields the protein CASSLTWAGDRYAEAFF.